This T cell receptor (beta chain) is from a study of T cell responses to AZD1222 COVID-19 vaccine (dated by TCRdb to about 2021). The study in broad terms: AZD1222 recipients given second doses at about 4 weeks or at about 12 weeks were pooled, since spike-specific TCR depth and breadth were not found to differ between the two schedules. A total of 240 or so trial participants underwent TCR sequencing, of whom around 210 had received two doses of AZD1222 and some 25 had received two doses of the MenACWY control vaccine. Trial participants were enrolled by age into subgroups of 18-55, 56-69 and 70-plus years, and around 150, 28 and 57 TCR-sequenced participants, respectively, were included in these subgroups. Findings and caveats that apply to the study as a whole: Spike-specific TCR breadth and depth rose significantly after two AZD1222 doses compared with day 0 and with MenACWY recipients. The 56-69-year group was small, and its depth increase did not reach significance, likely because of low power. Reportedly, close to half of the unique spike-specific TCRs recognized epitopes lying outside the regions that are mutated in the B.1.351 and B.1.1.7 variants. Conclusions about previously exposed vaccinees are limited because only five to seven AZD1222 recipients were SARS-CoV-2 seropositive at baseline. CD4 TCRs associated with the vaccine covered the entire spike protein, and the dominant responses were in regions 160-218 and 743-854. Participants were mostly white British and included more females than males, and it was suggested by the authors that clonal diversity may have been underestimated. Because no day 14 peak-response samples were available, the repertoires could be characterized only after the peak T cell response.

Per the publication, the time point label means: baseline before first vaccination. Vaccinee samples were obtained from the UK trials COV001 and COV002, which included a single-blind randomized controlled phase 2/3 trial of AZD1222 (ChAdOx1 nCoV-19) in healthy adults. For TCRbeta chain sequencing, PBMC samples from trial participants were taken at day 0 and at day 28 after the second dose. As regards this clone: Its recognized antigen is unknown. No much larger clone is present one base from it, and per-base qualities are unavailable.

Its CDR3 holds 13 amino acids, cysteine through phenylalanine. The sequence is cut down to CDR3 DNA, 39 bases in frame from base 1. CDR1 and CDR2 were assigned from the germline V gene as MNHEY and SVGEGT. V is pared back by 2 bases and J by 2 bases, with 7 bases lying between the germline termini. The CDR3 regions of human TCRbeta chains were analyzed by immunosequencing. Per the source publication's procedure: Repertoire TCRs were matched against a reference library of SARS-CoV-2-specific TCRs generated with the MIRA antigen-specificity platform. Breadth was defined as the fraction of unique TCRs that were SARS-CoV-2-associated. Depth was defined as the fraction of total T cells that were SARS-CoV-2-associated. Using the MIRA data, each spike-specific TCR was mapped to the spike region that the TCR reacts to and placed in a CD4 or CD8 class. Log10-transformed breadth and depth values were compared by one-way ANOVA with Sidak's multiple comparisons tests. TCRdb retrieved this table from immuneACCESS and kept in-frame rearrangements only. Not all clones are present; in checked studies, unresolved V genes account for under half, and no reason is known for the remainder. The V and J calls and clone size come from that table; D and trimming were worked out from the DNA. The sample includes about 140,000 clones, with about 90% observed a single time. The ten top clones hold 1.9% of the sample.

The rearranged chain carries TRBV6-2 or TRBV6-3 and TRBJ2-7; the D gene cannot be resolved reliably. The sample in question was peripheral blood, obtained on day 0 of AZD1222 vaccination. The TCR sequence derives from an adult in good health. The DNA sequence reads TGTGCCAGCAGTTACCAAAAAACCTACGAGCAGTACTTC. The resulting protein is CASSYQKTYEQYF.